These 28 T cell receptor beta chains originate from one sample sequenced in a study of T cells after yellow fever vaccination. TCRdb fed the 5' RACE reads into MiXCR, producing one record per CDR3 protein. Here the sample spans 300,000 to 400,000 distinct CDR3 sequences, about 7.8% being singletons. The sequenced sample was PBMCs, obtained about 41 days after the first yellow fever vaccination. The receptors stem from a man younger than 35 who received the YFV17D yellow fever vaccine.

This clonotype was seen many times. J is TRBJ2-2 and V is TRBV20-1; a possible D gene is TRBD1 (5 bases). Germline V CDR1 and CDR2: DFQATT, SNEGSKA (reference sequence). CDR3 size: 15 residues. Trimming stripped 0 bases from V and 4 bases from J, with 12 bases between. The CDR3 sequence is CSARDLQVSTGELFF. DNA of the CDR3: TGCAGTGCTAGAGATCTACAGGTCAGCACCGGGGAGCTGTTTTTT.

The J gene is TRBJ1-1, the V gene TRBV24-1, with 7 nucleotides matching TRBD1. V trimming: 4 bases; J trimming: 3 bases; junction bases outside the gene matches: 10. In germline, CDR1 is KGHDR, CDR2 SFDVKD. The length of the CDR3 is 16 residues. Here the CDR3 reads CATSEPIGTEHTEAFF. The CDR3 nucleotides are TGTGCCACCAGTGAGCCGATCGGGACAGAGCACACTGAAGCTTTCTTT.

The gene calls are TRBV7-9 and TRBJ1-6; TRBD1 agrees at 7 bases. J was trimmed by 5 bases and V by 3 bases; bases with no gene match: 1. The germline V gene encodes CDR1 SEHNR and CDR2 FQNEAQ (reference sequence). The CDR3 totals 14 residues. The CDR3 nucleotides are TGTGCCAGCAGCTTCACAGGGGATAATTCACCCCTCCACTTT. Amino acids: CASSFTGDNSPLHF. Drawing the rest from reference TRBV7-9 and TRBJ1-6, the complete variable domain is DTGVSQNPRHKITKRGQNVTFRCDPISEHNRLYWYRQTLGQGPEFLTYFQNEAQLEKSRLLSDRFSAERPKGSFSTLEIQRTEQGDSAMYLCASSFTGDNSPLHFGNGTRLTVT.

The CDR3 loop is CASSGAGVYEQYV. CDR3 nucleotide sequence: TGTGCCAGCAGCGGGGCAGGGGTATACGAGCAGTACGTC. The chain employs TRBV7-9 and TRBJ2-7; D might be TRBD1 (6 bases). The germline V gene encodes CDR1 SEHNR and CDR2 FQNEAQ (reference sequence). This CDR3 comprises 13 residues. Trimming removed 5 bases at V and 4 bases at J, with 12 bases between.

The sample holds many counts of this clonotype. This rearrangement joins TRBV20-1 to TRBJ2-7; D possibly corresponds to TRBD2 (5 bases). CDR3 length equals 14 residues. Germline CDR1 is DFQATT and CDR2 is SNEGSKA (reference sequence). Trimming left V 6 bases short and J 3 bases short, with 18 bases between. CDR3 loop: CSATDGPGDYEQYV. The CDR3 DNA follows: TGCAGTGCCACGGACGGACCCGGGGACTACGAGCAGTACGTC.

V gene TRBV5-4 combines with J gene TRBJ2-2, with 8 bases aligning to TRBD2. There are 16 residues in the CDR3. CDR1 is SGHNT and CDR2 is YYREEE in the germline V gene (reference sequence). The V gene end was trimmed by 6 bases and the J gene end by 4 bases; junction bases not matched to a gene: 11. Here the CDR3 reads CASTRAGGAVTGELFF. The CDR3 DNA reads TGTGCCAGCACCCGGGCCGGGGGGGCGGTCACCGGGGAGCTGTTTTTT.

Ten or more counts support this clonotype. V and J are TRBV28 and TRBJ1-2; D is uncertain. V lost 4 bases to trimming and J lost 4 bases, with 7 bases between them. CDR3 length: 12 residues. Germline values: CDR1 MDHEN, CDR2 SYDVKM. The CDR3 DNA reads TGTGCCAGCAGTTCGGACCTCTATGGCTACACCTTC. Translation: CASSSDLYGYTF.

This chain uses TRBV6-1 with TRBJ1-1; D gene unclear. V dropped 6 bases and J dropped 4 bases, with 15 bases sitting between them. The germline V gene encodes CDR1 MNHNS and CDR2 SASEGT. The CDR3 spans 14 residues. CDR3 amino acids: CASRKPQWGTEAFF. As DNA, the CDR3 is TGTGCCAGCAGGAAGCCTCAATGGGGCACTGAAGCTTTCTTT.

This clonotype was observed many times. The V gene is TRBV5-1, the J gene TRBJ2-5; unclear D gene. The V end lost 2 bases, the J end lost 4 bases, and 9 bases lay between the germline ends. This CDR3 contains 13 residues. Germline CDR1 SGHRS, CDR2 YFSETQ. CDR3 nucleotides: TGCGCCAGCAGCTTTTTATCCGCAGAGACCCAGTACTTC. Protein sequence: CASSFLSAETQYF.

The CDR3 coding sequence is TGTGCCAGCAGCATCGAAACGGGACAGACCTACGAGCAGTACTTC. It yields the protein CASSIETGQTYEQYF. This chain uses TRBV7-2 with TRBJ2-7; 7 positions match TRBD1. This CDR3 spans 15 amino acids. The V gene's germline CDR1 is SGHTA and CDR2 FQGNSA. Losses at the gene ends were 5 bases for V and 2 bases for J; bases not matched to a gene: 9.

V usage is TRBV18 and J usage is TRBJ2-3; the D gene could be TRBD1 or TRBD2 (5 bases each). The germline CDR1 and CDR2 sequences are KGHSH and LQKENI. The CDR3 totals 16 residues. V lost 2 bases and J lost 4, with 16 bases in between. The CDR3 DNA reads TGTGCCAGCTCACCAACGGGACGTGGGAACTCAGATACGCAGTATTTT. Protein sequence: CASSPTGRGNSDTQYF.

The chain couples TRBV20-1 to TRBJ2-2; tentatively, D is TRBD1 or TRBD2 (5 bases each). This CDR3 contains 13 residues. Trimming took off 5 bases at V and 4 bases at J, with 11 bases between the two ends. Germline CDR1 is DFQATT and CDR2 is SNEGSKA (reference sequence). For the CDR3, the DNA is TGCAGTGCTTGGGGGACGGGCACCGGGGAGCTGTTTTTT. Encoded protein: CSAWGTGTGELFF.

This clonotype showed up many times. This sequence joins TRBV7-9 and TRBJ2-7; D is ambiguous. Germline CDR1 SEHNR, CDR2 FQNEAQ (reference sequence). This CDR3 comprises 11 residues. The V end was cut by 5 bases, the J end by 0 bases, with 2 bases between. The CDR3 is CASSHSYEQYF. The CDR3 DNA is TGTGCCAGCAGCCACTCCTACGAGCAGTACTTC. The full variable domain, rest sourced from reference TRBV7-9 and TRBJ2-7, is DTGVSQNPRHKITKRGQNVTFRCDPISEHNRLYWYRQTLGQGPEFLTYFQNEAQLEKSRLLSDRFSAERPKGSFSTLEIQRTEQGDSAMYLCASSHSYEQYFGPGTRLTVT.

The chain employs TRBV10-3 and TRBJ1-1; maybe TRBD1 (6 bases). V was cut by 3 bases and J by 1 base, with 9 bases left in between. CDR1 is ENHRY and CDR2 is SYGVKD in the germline V gene. The CDR3 is 14 amino acids. The CDR3 loop reads CAISDRDKNTEAFF. The CDR3 DNA reads as TGTGCCATCAGTGACCGGGACAAGAACACTGAAGCTTTCTTT.

The genes are TRBV7-2 and TRBJ2-5; TRBD2 matches 10 bases. Looked up from germline, CDR1 is SGHTA and CDR2 is FQGNSA. This CDR3 has 15 amino acids. The V and J ends lost 4 bases and 5 bases, in that order; junction bases with no gene match: 7. The CDR3 DNA follows: TGTGCCAGCAGCTATTCTAGCGGGGGTTCGGAGACCCAGTACTTC. Amino acid sequence: CASSYSSGGSETQYF.

V gene TRBV12-3 or TRBV12-4 combines with J gene TRBJ2-1; D is uncertain. V was shortened by 7 bases and J by 1 base, with 11 bases between the two germline ends. This CDR3 comprises 14 residues. In DNA form, the CDR3 reads TGTGCCAGCACTCGGTGGCAGTCCTACAATGAGCAGTTCTTC. Its protein product is CASTRWQSYNEQFF.

The table lists this clonotype with many counts. The rearrangement joins TRBV4-2 to TRBJ1-2; D is uncertain. The CDR3 has 15 residues. The V gene lost 0 bases and the J gene lost 4 bases, with 12 bases spanning the gap. Germline V lookup: CDR1 LGHNA, CDR2 YNFKEQ. For the CDR3, the DNA is TGTGCCAGCAGCCAAGATTCAAGGAACTTCTATGGCTACACCTTC. Translating gives CASSQDSRNFYGYTF.

This clonotype was counted only a few times. Here the CDR3 reads CASSLVQASTDTQYF. As DNA, the CDR3 is TGTGCCAGCAGCTTAGTACAGGCTAGCACAGATACGCAGTATTTT. The chain links TRBV7-2 to TRBJ2-3; possibly TRBD1 for D (5 bases). V gave up 1 base and J gave up 0 bases, with 8 bases separating them. Per the germline V gene, CDR1 is SGHTA and CDR2 is FQGNSA. This CDR3 region has 15 residues.

In its sample, this clonotype was seen a few times. The chain joins TRBV4-3 to TRBJ2-1; TRBD2 is a possible D gene (5 bases). CDR1 is LGHNA and CDR2 is YSLEER in the germline V gene. The CDR3 covers 15 residues. The V end lost 2 bases, the J end lost 0 bases, and 8 bases lay between the germline ends. The CDR3 spells CASSQLGVSYNEQFF. CDR3 sequence (DNA): TGCGCCAGCAGCCAACTCGGGGTCTCCTACAATGAGCAGTTCTTC.

The chain links TRBV7-2 to TRBJ2-5, with D possibly matching TRBD2 (7 bases). V lost 1 base and J lost 6, with 12 bases in between. CDR3 length: 14 amino acids. Looked up from germline, CDR1 is SGHTA and CDR2 is FQGNSA. The CDR3: CASSLEGGIKTQYF. The DNA of the CDR3 is TGTGCCAGCAGCTTAGAGGGGGGGATTAAGACCCAGTACTTC.

The J gene is TRBJ2-1, the V gene TRBV2; the match to TRBD2 covers 9 bases. Unmatched junction bases numbered 17, after V lost 11 bases and J lost 0 bases. Germline CDR1 is SNHLY and CDR2 is FYNNEI. The CDR3 contains 18 residues. The CDR3 DNA follows: TGTGCCTGCTGGGGAATAGCGGGGGTGGAACTCTCCTACAATGAGCAGTTCTTC. Translation gives CACWGIAGVELSYNEQFF.

This chain joins TRBV4-3 and TRBJ2-1; D uncertain. Germline-derived CDR1 and CDR2 are LGHNA and YSLEER. The V end was cut by 4 bases, the J end by 2 bases, with 9 bases between. The CDR3 consists of 14 residues. The CDR3: CASSLKYPYNEQFF. In DNA, the CDR3 is TGCGCCAGCAGCCTTAAGTACCCCTACAATGAGCAGTTCTTC.

CDR3 residues: CASSLAWGNEQFF. CDR3 sequence (DNA): TGCGCCAGCAGCTTGGCCTGGGGCAATGAGCAGTTCTTC. The V gene is TRBV5-1, the J gene TRBJ2-1; D call uncertain. The CDR3 is 13 residues long. CDR1 is SGHRS, CDR2 YFSETQ, per germline. Deletions cut 0 bases from V and 6 bases from J, with 7 bases between.

The CDR3 bases are TGTGCCTCACACCCCCCCCCTGGGCAGGGTCTGATCGAGCAGTACTTC. This translates into CASHPPPGQGLIEQYF. This chain joins TRBV27 and TRBJ2-7; D possibly corresponds to TRBD1 (5 bases). CDR3 length: 16 residues. Germline V gene sequence: CDR1 MNHEY, CDR2 SMNVEV (reference sequence). The germline V and J ends were trimmed by 11 bases and 6 bases, with 29 bases remaining between them.

The rearrangement joins TRBV20-1 to TRBJ2-5, with a weak D call TRBD2 (5 bases). V lost 4 bases and J lost 7, with 16 bases in between. Per the germline V gene, CDR1 is DFQATT and CDR2 is SNEGSKA (reference sequence). This CDR3 is built from 13 residues. The CDR3: CSAISTGKGTQYF. DNA for the CDR3: TGCAGTGCTATCAGCACCGGGAAAGGGACCCAGTACTTC.

This clonotype was found many times. The chain has TRBV10-3 and TRBJ2-5; 7 bases are shared with TRBD2. The CDR3 sequence is 12 residues long. The V and J ends lost 4 bases and 4 bases, in that order; junction bases with no gene match: 0. CDR1 ENHRY and CDR2 SYGVKD come from the germline V gene. The CDR3 spells CAISAGGETQYF. CDR3 nucleotide sequence: TGTGCCATCAGTGCGGGGGGAGAGACCCAGTACTTC.

This clonotype has a handful of counts. The chain uses TRBV20-1 and TRBJ1-5; the D gene is possibly TRBD1 (6 bases). Trimming cost V 7 bases and J 6 bases, with 13 bases left between them. The CDR3 has 12 residues. Germline loops: CDR1 DFQATT, CDR2 SNEGSKA (reference sequence). Here the CDR3 DNA reads TGCAGTGTTGTACAGGGAAGTCAGCCCCAGCATTTT. Translated, it gives CSVVQGSQPQHF.

This rearrangement joins TRBV10-3 to TRBJ2-1; 10 bases align to TRBD2. The CDR3 sequence is 16 residues long. J gave up 6 bases and V 0 bases, and 5 bases lay outside the gene matches. Germline values: CDR1 ENHRY, CDR2 SYGVKD. The CDR3 coding sequence is TGTGCCATCAGTGAGTCGGGAGCGGGGGGGCTCAATGAGCAGTTCTTC. This translates into CAISESGAGGLNEQFF.